The sequence of this T cell receptor (beta chain) was determined in a study of T cells after somatic rescue of genetic block. Some clones are missing from TCRdb's copy, which holds only in-frame ones; the method was immunoSEQ multiplex PCR. The sample records 45,000 to 55,000 clones, 90% to 97% being singletons. Germline V gene data show CDR1 as SGHRS and CDR2 as YFSETQ. The CDR3 totals 14 residues. V lost 4 bases, J lost 4 bases, and 2 bases stayed unmatched. Remarks on this clone: The identical CDR3 is also encoded by other nucleotide sequences in the sample.

This sequence was found in a child less than two years old. The V and J genes are TRBV5-1 and TRBJ1-4; 9 positions match TRBD1. Sequenced sample: peripheral blood mononuclear cells (PBMCs). The CDR3 region has the DNA TGCGCCAGCAGCCTGACAGGGGGTAATGAAAAACTGTTTTTT. Protein: CASSLTGGNEKLFF.